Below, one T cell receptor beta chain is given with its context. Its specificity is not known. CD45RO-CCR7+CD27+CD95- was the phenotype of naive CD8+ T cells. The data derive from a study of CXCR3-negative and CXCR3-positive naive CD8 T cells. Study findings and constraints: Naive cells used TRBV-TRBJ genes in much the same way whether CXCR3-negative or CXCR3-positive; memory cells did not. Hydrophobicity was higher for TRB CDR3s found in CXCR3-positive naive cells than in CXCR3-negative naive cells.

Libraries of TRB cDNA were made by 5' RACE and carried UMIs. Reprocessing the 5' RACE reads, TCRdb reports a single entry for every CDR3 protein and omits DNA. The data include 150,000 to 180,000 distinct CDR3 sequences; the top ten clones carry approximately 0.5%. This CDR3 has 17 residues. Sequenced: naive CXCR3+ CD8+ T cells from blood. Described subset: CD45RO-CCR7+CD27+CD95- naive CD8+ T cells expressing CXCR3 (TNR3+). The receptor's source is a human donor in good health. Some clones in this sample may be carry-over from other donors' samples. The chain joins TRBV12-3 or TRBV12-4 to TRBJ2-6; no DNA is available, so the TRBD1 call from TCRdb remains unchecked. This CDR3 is CASSRSGTAWGANVLTF.